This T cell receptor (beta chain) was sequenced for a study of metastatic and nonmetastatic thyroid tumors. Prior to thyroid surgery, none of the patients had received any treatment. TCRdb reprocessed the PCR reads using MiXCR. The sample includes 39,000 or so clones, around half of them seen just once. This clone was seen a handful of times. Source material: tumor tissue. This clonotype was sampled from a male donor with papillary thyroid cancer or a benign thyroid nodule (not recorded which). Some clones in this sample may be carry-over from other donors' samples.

For the CDR3, the DNA is TGTGCCAGCAGTCAGGACGGGAGGCGCGAGCAGTACTTC. Encoded protein: CASSQDGRREQYF. This chain links TRBV6-1 with TRBJ2-7, with 7 bases that match TRBD2. The ends lost 5 bases at V and 6 bases at J; junction bases unmatched: 7. The CDR3 runs 13 residues. Germline V gene data show CDR1 as MNHNS and CDR2 as SASEGT.